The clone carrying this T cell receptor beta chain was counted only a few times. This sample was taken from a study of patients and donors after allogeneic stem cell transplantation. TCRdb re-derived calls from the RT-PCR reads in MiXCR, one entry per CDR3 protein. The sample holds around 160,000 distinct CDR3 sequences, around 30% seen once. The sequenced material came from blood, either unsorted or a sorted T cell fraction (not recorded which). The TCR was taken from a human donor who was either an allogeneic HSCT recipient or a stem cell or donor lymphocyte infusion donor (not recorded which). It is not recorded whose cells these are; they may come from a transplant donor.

The CDR3 coding sequence is TGTGCCAGCAGCCATATTTCACTTGAAGCTTTCTTT. It is translated as CASSHISLEAFF. This chain links TRBV7-9 with TRBJ1-1; no reliable D call. This CDR3 has 12 residues. V lost 5 bases and J lost 7, with 11 bases in between. The V gene's germline CDR1 is SEHNR and CDR2 FQNEAQ (reference sequence).